This TCR beta chain was sequenced during a study of T cell repertoires in cytomegalovirus infection. Study summary: It can be stated that public TCR beta signatures indicated CMV infection as well as a matching HLA type. Study-wide results and caveats: In two of eight donors, the top clonotype was HLA-C-restricted CMV-specific.

Via MiXCR, TCRdb re-called the reads, giving one row per CDR3 protein. The sample yields some 700,000 distinct CDR3 sequences, roughly 33% seen once. The CDR3 is 12 residues long. Germline lookup yields CDR1 SGHTA and CDR2 FQGNSA. Trimming left V 4 bases short and J 11 bases short, with 14 bases between. As to this clonotype: Its specificity is not known.

The starting material was cultured PBMCs, obtained from culture after CMV antigen stimulation. This receptor was obtained from a human donor in good health (CMV status not recorded). Some clones in this sample may be carry-over from other donors' samples. The chain combines TRBV7-2 with TRBJ1-1, with D hard to call. CDR3 nucleotides: TGTGCCAGCAGCTCTCCCCTCACGCGCGCTTTCTTT. As protein: CASSSPLTRAFF.